This T cell receptor (beta chain) was obtained from a study of beta chain features in type 1 diabetes. Study at large: Sorted cell examination encompassed around 100,000,000 cells across all samples.

The authors sorted CD4+ naive, central memory, regulatory and stem cell-like memory cells via CD45RO/CCR7/CD25/CD127/CD95/CD27. The CDR3 runs to 17 residues. V shed 2 bases and J 3 bases; nucleotides not matched to a gene: 7. Reverse transcribing all isolated RNA meant expressed TCRB transcripts were sequenced. The assay was immunoSEQ multiplex PCR, and TCRdb's table has in-frame clones only and misses some. The sample yields 640,000 or so clones, roughly 13% seen once. Broader study findings: In every one of the four CD4+ subsets, TCRB CDR3s were moderately but significantly shorter in Type 1 diabetes patients. Patients with type 1 diabetes showed fewer VDJ junction insertions and more deletions.

Remarks on this clone: Its specificity is unknown.

Sequencing was carried out using naive CD4+ T cells from blood. The origin of this receptor is a man between 18 and 35 years old with type 1 diabetes. The genes are TRBV23-1 and TRBJ2-2; TRBD1 aligns across 9 bases. TRBV23-1 is filed as an ORF, its function uncertain. CDR3 sequence: CASSQVCGTGYTGELFF. DNA of the CDR3: TGCGCCAGCAGTCAAGTGTGCGGGACAGGGTACACCGGGGAGCTGTTTTTT.